This TCR beta chain was documented in a study of human T cells and chemical hapten exposure. The junction had 6 bases not matched to a gene; V was cut back by 6 bases and J by 3 bases. The CDR3 totals 14 residues. The germline CDR1 and CDR2 sequences are SNHLY and FYNNEI. TCRdb analysed the RACE reads with MiXCR anew, one entry per CDR3 protein. The data hold roughly 100,000 distinct CDR3 sequences, with about 8.7% observed a single time. Sample time point: healthy volunteer bleed at 2 weeks. RNA extraction used unfractionated whole blood as the source of total RNA. This clonotype was observed a handful of times.

Material for sequencing was whole blood. This chain uses TRBV2 with TRBJ2-3, with 7 bases lining up with TRBD2. This TCR was recovered from a female donor in good health. Some clones in this sample may be carry-over from other donors' samples. For the CDR3, the DNA is TGTGCCAGCAGACAGCGGGAACATACAGATACGCAGTATTTT. It yields the protein CASRQREHTDTQYF.